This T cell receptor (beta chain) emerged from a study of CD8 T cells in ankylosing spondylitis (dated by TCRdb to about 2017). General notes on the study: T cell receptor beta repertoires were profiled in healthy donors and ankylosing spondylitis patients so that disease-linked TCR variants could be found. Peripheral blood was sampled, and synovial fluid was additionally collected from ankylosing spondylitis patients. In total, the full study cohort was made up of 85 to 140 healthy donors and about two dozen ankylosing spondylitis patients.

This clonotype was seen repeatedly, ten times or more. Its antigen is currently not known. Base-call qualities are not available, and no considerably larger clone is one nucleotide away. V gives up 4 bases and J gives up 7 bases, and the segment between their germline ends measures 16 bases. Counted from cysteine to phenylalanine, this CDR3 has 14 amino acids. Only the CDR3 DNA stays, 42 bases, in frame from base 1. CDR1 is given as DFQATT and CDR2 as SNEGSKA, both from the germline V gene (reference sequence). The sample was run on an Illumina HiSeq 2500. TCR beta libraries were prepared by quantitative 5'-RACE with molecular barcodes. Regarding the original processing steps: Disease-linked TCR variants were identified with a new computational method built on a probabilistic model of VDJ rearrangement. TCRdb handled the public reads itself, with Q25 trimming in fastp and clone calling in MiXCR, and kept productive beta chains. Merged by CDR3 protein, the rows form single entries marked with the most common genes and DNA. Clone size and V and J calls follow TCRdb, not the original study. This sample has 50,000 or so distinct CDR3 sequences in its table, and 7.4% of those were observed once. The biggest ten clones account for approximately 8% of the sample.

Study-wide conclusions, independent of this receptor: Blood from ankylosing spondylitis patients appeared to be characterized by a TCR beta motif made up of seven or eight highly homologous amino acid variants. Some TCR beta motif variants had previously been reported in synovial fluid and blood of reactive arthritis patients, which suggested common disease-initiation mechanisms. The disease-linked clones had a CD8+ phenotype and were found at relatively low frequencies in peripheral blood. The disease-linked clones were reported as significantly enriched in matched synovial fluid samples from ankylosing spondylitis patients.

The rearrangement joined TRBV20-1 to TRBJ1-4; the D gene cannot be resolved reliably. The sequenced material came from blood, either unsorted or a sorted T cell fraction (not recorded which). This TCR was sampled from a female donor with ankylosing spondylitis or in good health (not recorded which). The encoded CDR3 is CSANGRRLGEKLFF. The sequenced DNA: TGCAGTGCTAATGGACGGCGATTAGGTGAAAAACTGTTTTTT.